This T cell receptor beta chain was recovered during a study of CXCR3-negative and CXCR3-positive naive CD8 T cells (dated by TCRdb to the late 2010s). For context, the study as a whole: Roughly 150 million TRB reads were obtained in total, roughly 1.5 +/- 0.3 million reads per library. Diversity and physicochemical repertoire analyses covered about a dozen donors pooled from two independent experiments. The TRBV-TRBJ cluster analysis covered naive subsets from 5 donors and memory cells from 3 donors.

Taken from the germline V gene (reference sequence), the CDR1 and CDR2 loops are LNHDA and SQIVND. From its cysteine to its phenylalanine, the CDR3 spans 15 amino acids. No DNA is given. Broad study findings and their caveats: TRBV-TRBJ usage was similar between naive CXCR3-negative and CXCR3-positive cells from the same donor, while memory cells showed distinct patterns. Because CXCR3 expression was partially decreased after cryopreservation, freshly isolated PBMCs were used for most assays. Comparably high repertoire diversity was found in both naive subsets, whereas much lower repertoire diversity was found in memory CD8+ T cells. TRB CDR3s from CXCR3-positive naive cells showed higher hydrophobicity (lower Kidera factor 4), lower energy, and higher strength and volume indices than CXCR3-negative naive cells. Because surface CD5, which is linked to self-reactivity in mice, was comparable between the naive subsets, TCR interaction strength was also inferred from the physicochemical properties of TRB CDR3s.

Each CD8+ T cell subset was flow-sorted in triplicate, with over 250,000 cells per subset placed directly into RLT lysis buffer. To keep memory contaminants out, a stringent definition of naive CD8+ T cells was applied: CD45RO-CCR7+CD27+CD95-. Peripheral blood mononuclear cells were isolated from buffy coats using standard density gradient centrifugation. A FACSAria III was used to flow-sort naive CXCR3-negative and CXCR3-positive CD8+ T cells. An RNeasy Mini Kit was used to extract total RNA from the sorted cells. Sequencing used a NextSeq 550. The Human TCR Profiling Kit (MiLaboratory) was used to make UMI-labeled 5' RACE TRB cDNA libraries. The full amount of extracted RNA was used for cDNA synthesis, and the full amount of resulting cDNA was used for PCR amplification. Libraries were prepared in parallel using an identical number of PCR cycles. Processing in the source paper ran as follows. With a requirement of at least two reads per UMI, MIGEC and MiXCR extracted about 53,000 +/- 9,400 unique UMI-labeled TRB cDNA molecules per library. Each library averaged approximately 40,000 +/- 10,000 functional in-frame TRB CDR3 nucleotide clonotypes without stop codons. Diversity metrics, including normalized Shannon-Wiener and Chao1, were computed in VDJtools after downsampling to 5000 UMI-labeled TRB molecules per sample. VDJtools computed clonotype-size-weighted physicochemical properties of the central five CDR3 residues: interaction energy, strength, volume and Kidera factor 4. After TCRdb reprocessed the reads, each CDR3 protein sequence was kept as one row, without DNA. TCRdb's processing, not the authors' own work, is the source of the V and J calls. The sample table holds about 63,000 distinct CDR3 sequences. The ten largest make up around 5% of the sample.

As concerns this clonotype: The target of this receptor is not known.

The rearrangement combines TRBV19 with TRBJ1-6; as DNA is missing, the TRBD1 call by TCRdb cannot be tested. This sequence was found in a human donor in good health. Some clones in this sample may be carry-over from other donors' samples. The sample was naive CXCR3+ CD8+ T cells from blood. Read against the paper, the sample's cell subset or site label means: CD45RO-CCR7+CD27+CD95- naive CD8+ T cells expressing CXCR3 (TNR3+). This receptor carries the CDR3 CASCRDRHYNSPLHF.